The rows below give T cell receptor beta chains drawn from one sample of a study of T cell clones after liver transplantation. This table comes from immunoSEQ multiplex PCR, and its TCRdb copy is limited to in-frame clones, with some not included. The sample lists tens of thousands of clones, 60% to 80% occurring once. The sequenced sample was CD4+ T cells from blood, obtained before liver transplant. All receptors derive from a human donor who received a liver transplant. The CDR3 runs from the conserved cysteine through the conserved F or W. D genes are given only for firm matches. The size entry is marked missing in some rows and otherwise reads once, few, many or a size class.

v_call	j_call	clone_size	d_call	cdr3_nt	cdr3_aa
TRBV18	TRBJ1-5	-	-	TGTGCCAGCTCACCTCCCGGGCCTACAGGGAGCAATCAGCCCCAGCATTTT	CASSPPGPTGSNQPQHF
TRBV29-1	TRBJ2-5	-	TRBD2	TGCAGCGTTGAAGCTCGGGGGGGGCAAGAGACCCAGTACTTC	CSVEARGGQETQYF
TRBV5-1	TRBJ1-2	few	-	TGCGCCAGCAGCTTGGAGGGTGTACGGGGGGCCTCTAACTATGGCTACACCTTC	CASSLEGVRGASNYGYTF
TRBV18	TRBJ2-7	few	TRBD1	TGTGCCAGCTCACCACCGACAGGGTCCTACGAGCAGTACTTC	CASSPPTGSYEQYF
TRBV19	TRBJ2-7	-	TRBD1	TGTGCCACTGGGGACAGTCTGTACGAGCAGTACTTC	CATGDSLYEQYF
TRBV27	TRBJ1-6	-	-	TGTGCCAGCAGTTTCTTCAGGCCCGGTAATTCACCCCTCCACTTT	CASSFFRPGNSPLHF
TRBV6-1	TRBJ1-1	many	-	TGTGCCAGCAGTGATATACGATCGGGGAACACTGAAGCTTTCTTT	CASSDIRSGNTEAFF
TRBV6-1	TRBJ1-6	many	TRBD1	TGTGCCAGCAGTGAAGCGGGGGGACAGCTTAATTCACCCCTCCACTTT	CASSEAGGQLNSPLHF
TRBV2	TRBJ2-2	once	TRBD1	TGTGCCAGCAGAAGGGACAGGTCGAACACCGGGGAGCTGTTTTTT	CASRRDRSNTGELFF
TRBV30	TRBJ1-2	-	TRBD1	TGTGCCTGGAGGGTAAGGGGGCAGGGTATAGGGGGCTACACCTTC	CAWRVRGQGIGGYTF
TRBV7-9	TRBJ2-3	-	TRBD1	TGTGCCAGCAGCGTGGACAGGCGAGATACGCAGTATTTT	CASSVDRRDTQYF
TRBV6-5	TRBJ1-2	few	-	TGTGCCAGCAGTTACTCTATCGACGGGGGGCGAGGCTACACCTTC	CASSYSIDGGRGYTF
TRBV7-2	TRBJ2-6	-	-	TGTGCCAGCAGCTTCGGGGTTTTTGGGGCCAACGTCCTGACTTTC	CASSFGVFGANVLTF
TRBV11-2	TRBJ1-6	-	-	TGTGCCAGCAGCTTATTCTCAGGGGCACGTGATTCACCCCTCCACTTT	CASSLFSGARDSPLHF
TRBV13	TRBJ2-5	-	-	TGTGCCAGCAGCTTAGTAGCCCAAGAGACCCAGTACTTC	CASSLVAQETQYF
TRBV2	TRBJ2-7	many	-	TGTGCCAGCAGTGAGGATAGCGTAGCATCGGGCGAGCAGTACTTC	CASSEDSVASGEQYF
TRBV5-6	TRBJ1-6	once	TRBD1	TGTGCCAGCAGCGGACAGGCTACGGTTAATTCACCCCTCCACTTT	CASSGQATVNSPLHF